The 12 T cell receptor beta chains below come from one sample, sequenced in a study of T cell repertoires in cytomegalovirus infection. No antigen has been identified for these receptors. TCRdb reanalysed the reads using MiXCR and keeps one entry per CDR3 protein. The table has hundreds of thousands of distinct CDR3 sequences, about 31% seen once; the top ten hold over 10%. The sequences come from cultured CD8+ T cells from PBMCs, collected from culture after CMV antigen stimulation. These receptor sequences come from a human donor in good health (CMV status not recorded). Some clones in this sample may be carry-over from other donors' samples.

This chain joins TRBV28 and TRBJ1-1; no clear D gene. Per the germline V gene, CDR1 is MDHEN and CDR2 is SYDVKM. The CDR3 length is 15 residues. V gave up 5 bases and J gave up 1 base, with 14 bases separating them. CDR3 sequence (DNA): TGTGCCAGCAGTCCACCGAGGTCCAGGAACACTGAAGCTTTCTTT. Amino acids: CASSPPRSRNTEAFF.

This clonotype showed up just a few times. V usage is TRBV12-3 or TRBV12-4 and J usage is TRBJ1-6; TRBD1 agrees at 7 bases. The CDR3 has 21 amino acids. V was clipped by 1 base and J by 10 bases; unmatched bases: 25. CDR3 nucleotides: TGTGCCAGCAGTTTAGGCCTCCGCTCTACTTACAGGGGCGTTGGATGGTCACCCCTCCACTTT. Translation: CASSLGLRSTYRGVGWSPLHF.

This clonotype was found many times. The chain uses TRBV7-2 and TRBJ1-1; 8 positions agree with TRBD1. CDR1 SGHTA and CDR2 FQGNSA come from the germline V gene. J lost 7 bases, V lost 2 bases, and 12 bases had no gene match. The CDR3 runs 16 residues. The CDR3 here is CASSLSPGQAWFEAFF. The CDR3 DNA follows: TGTGCCAGCAGCTTATCACCGGGACAGGCCTGGTTTGAAGCTTTCTTT.

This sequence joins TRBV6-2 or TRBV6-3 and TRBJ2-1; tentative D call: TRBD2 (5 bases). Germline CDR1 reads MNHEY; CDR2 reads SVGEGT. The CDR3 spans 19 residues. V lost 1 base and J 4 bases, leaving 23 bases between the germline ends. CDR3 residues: CASSYFRVVGVNIYNEQFF. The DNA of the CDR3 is TGTGCCAGCAGTTACTTTCGTGTCGTCGGGGTAAATATTTACAATGAGCAGTTCTTC.

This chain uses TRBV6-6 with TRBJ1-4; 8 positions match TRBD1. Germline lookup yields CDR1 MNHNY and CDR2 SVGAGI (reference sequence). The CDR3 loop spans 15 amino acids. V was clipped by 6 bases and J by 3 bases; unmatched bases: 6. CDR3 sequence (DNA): TGTGCCAGCAGCTACCGGGACAGGTCTAATGAAAAACTGTTTTTT. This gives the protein CASSYRDRSNEKLFF.

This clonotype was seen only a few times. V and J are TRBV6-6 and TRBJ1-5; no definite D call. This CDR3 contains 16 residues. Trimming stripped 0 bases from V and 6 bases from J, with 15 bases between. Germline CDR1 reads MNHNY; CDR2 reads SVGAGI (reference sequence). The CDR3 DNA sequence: TGTGCCAGCAGTTACTCCCCCCACTCAAAGAGTCAGCCCCAGCATTTT. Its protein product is CASSYSPHSKSQPQHF.

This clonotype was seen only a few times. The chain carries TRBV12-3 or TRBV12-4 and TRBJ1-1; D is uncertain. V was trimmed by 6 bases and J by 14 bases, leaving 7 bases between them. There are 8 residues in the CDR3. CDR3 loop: CASSPSFF. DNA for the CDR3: TGTGCCAGCAGCCCCTCCTTCTTT.

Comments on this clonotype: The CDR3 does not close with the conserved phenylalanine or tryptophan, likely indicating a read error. CDR3 nucleotides: TGTGCCAGCAGCTTAGCTCGCCGATTCACAGATACGCAGTATCTT. Encoded protein: CASSLARRFTDTQYL. The V and J genes are TRBV7-9 and TRBJ2-3; D gene uncertain. The CDR3 has 15 amino acids. V lost 0 bases and J 2 bases, leaving 9 bases between the germline ends. Germline CDR1 reads SEHNR; CDR2 reads FQNEAQ (reference sequence).

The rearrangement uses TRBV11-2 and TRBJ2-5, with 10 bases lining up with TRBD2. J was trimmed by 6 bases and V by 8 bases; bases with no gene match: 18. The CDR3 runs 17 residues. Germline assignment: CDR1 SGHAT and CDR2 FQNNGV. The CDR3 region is CASGFSLGGSGGKTQYF. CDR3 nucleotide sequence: TGTGCCAGCGGTTTTAGCTTAGGTGGTAGCGGGGGGAAGACCCAGTACTTC.

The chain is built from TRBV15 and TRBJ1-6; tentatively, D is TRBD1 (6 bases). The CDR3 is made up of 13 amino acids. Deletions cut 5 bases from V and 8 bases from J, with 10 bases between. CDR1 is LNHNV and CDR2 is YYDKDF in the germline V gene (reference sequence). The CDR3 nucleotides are TGTGCCACCAGCGCCGGGGGCCATTCACCCCTCCACTTT. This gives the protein CATSAGGHSPLHF.

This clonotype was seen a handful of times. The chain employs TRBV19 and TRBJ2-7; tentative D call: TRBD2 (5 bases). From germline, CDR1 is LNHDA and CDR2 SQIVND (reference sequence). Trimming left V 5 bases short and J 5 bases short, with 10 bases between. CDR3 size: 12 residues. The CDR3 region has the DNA TGTGCCAGTAGTCCTAACGGGGACGAGCAGTACTTC. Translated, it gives CASSPNGDEQYF.

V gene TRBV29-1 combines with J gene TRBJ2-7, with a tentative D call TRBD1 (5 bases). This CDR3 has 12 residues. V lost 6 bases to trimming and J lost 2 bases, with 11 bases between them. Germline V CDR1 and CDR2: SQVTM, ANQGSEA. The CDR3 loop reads CSVLGQTYEQYF. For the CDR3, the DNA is TGCAGCGTCCTCGGACAAACCTACGAGCAGTACTTC.